This T cell receptor beta chain appears in the sequencing data of a study of OX40 agonist ivuxolimab in advanced cancers. Study overall: In this cohort, patients received ivuxolimab, an agonistic anti-OX40 (CD134) antibody.

The CDR3 totals 15 residues. Losses at the gene ends were 4 bases for V and 6 bases for J; bases not matched to a gene: 7. Germline V gives CDR1 MNHEY, CDR2 SMNVEV (reference sequence). Using immunoSEQ multiplex PCR, the repertoire was profiled, and TCRdb retains in-frame clones only, with some absent. The sample carries around 80,000 clones, 75% to 95% recorded once. Concerning this clone: The antigen remains undetermined.

Whole-study findings and limits: Patients who responded partially at 0.1-3.0 mg/kg showed clonal expansion ranking among the lowest. On average, CD8+ T cells showed a greater number of expanded clones than CD4+.

The receptor's source is an adult with an advanced solid tumor such as melanoma, head and neck, liver or kidney cancer. The input for sequencing was CD4+ or CD8+ T cells sorted from blood, taken in a trial of the OX40 agonist ivuxolimab. This sequence joins TRBV27 and TRBJ2-5; TRBD1 agrees at 11 bases. The CDR3 reads CASSWRTGGLKTQYF. The CDR3 region has the DNA TGTGCCAGCAGTTGGAGGACAGGGGGCTTGAAGACCCAGTACTTC.